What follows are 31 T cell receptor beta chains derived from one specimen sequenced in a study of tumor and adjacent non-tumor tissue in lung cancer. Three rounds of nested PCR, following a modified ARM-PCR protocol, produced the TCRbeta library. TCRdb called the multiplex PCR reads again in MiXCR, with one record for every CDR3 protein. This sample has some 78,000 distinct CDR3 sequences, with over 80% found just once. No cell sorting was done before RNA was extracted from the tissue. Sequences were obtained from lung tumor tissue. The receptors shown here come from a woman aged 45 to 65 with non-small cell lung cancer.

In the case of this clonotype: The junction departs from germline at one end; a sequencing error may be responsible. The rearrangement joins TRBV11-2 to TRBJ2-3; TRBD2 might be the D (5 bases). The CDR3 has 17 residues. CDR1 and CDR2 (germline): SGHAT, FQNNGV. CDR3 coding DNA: TGTGCCAGCAGCTTAGGTAAGAGGCTAGCCTCCACAGATACACAGTATTTT. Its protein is CASSLGKRLASTDTQYF.

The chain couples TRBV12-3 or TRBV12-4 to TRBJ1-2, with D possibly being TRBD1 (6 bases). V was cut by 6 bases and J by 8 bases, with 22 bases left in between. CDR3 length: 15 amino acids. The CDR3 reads CASRVSGTPLGGYTF. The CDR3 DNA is TGTGCCAGCAGAGTATCCGGGACACCCTTGGGGGGCTACACCTTC.

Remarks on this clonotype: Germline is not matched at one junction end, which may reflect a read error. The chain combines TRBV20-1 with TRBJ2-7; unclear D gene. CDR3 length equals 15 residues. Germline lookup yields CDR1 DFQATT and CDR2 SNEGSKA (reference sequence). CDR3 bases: TGCAGGGCTAGATCAATCGAGCGACCCCCCTTCGAGCAGTGCTTC. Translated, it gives CRARSIERPPFEQCF.

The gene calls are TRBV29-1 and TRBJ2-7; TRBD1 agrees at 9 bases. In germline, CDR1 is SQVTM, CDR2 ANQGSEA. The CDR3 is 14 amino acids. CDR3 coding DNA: TGCAACGTCGTAGAGACAGGGGGTGTTGGCGAGCAGTACTTC. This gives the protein CNVVETGGVGEQYF.

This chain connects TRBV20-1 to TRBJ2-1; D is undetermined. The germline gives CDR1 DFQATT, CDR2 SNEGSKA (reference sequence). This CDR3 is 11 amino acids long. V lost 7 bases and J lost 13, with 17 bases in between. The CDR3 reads CSVLGNKEQFF. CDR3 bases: TGCAGTGTTCTGGGCAACAAAGAACAGTTCTTC.

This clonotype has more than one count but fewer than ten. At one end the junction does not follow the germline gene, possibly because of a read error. The CDR3 is CAISESSLSTDTQFF. CDR3 nucleotides: TGTGCCATCAGTGAGTCGTCGCTCTCCACAGATACGCAATTTTTT. The J gene is TRBJ2-3, the V gene TRBV10-3, with D unresolved. In germline, CDR1 is ENHRY, CDR2 SYGVKD. This CDR3 is 15 amino acids long.

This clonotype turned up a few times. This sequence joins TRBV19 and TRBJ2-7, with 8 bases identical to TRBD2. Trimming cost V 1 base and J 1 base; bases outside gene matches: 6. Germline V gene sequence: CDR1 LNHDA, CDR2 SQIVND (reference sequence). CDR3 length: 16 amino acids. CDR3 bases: TGTGCCAGTAGTATAGGCCCAGCGGGAGCGTCCTACGAGCAGTACTTC. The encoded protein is CASSIGPAGASYEQYF.

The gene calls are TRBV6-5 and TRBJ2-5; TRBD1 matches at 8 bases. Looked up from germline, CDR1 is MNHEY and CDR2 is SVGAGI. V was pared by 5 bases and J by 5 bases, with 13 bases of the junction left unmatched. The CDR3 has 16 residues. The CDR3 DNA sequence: TGTGCCAGCAGTCAATGCGGACAGGGCCTCCAGGAGACCCAGTACTTC. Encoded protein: CASSQCGQGLQETQYF.

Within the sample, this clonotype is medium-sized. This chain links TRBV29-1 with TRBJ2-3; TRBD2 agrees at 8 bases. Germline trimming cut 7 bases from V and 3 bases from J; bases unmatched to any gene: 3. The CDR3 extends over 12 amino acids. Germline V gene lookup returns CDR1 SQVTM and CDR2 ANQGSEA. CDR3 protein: CSAGLATDTQYF. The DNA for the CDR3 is TGCAGCGCCGGACTAGCTACAGATACGCAGTATTTT.

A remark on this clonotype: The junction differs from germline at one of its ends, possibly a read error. The DNA for the CDR3 is TGCAGAGCTAGCCAGGGGGCGAAGGAGCATTACTTC. This translates into CRASQGAKEHYF. The chain is built from TRBV20-1 and TRBJ2-7; TRBD1 matches at 8 bases. The CDR3 runs 12 residues. The germline gives CDR1 DFQATT, CDR2 SNEGSKA (reference sequence).

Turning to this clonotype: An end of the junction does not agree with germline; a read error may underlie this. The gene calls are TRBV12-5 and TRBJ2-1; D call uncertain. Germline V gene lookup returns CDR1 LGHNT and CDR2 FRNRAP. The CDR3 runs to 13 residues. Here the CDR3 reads CGSGLNPSDKQFF. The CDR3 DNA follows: TGTGGTAGTGGTTTGAATCCCTCCGATAAGCAGTTCTTC. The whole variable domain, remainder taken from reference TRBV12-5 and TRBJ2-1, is DARVTQTPRHKVTEMGQEVTMRCQPILGHNTVFWYRQTMMQGLELLAYFRNRAPLDDSGMPKDRFSAEMPDATLATLKIQPSEPRDSAVYFCGSGLNPSDKQFFGPGTRLTVL.

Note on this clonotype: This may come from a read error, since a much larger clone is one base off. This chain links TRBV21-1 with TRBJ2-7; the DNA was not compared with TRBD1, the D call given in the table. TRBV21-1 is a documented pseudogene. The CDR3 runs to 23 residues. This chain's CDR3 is CASNKATNRTGVVLASAAYEQYF. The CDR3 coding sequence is TGTGCCAGCAACAAAGCTACCAACAGGACAGGGGTGGTTTTGGCTAGCGCAGCCTACGAGCAGTACTTC.

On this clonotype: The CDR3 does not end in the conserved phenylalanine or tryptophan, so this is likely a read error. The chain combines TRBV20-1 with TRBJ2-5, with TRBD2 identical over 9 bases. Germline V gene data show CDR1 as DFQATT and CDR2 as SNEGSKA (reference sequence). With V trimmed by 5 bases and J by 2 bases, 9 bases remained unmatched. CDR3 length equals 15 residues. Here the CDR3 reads CSAPERGVNQETQYL. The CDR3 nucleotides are TGCAGTGCTCCCGAGCGGGGGGTGAATCAAGAGACCCAGTACTTG.

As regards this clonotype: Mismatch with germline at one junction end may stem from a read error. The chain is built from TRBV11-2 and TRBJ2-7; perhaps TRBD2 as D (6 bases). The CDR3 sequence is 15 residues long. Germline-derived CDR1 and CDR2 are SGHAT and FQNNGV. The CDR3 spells CASCLAVGPSYEQYF. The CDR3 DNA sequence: TGTGCCAGCTGCTTAGCGGTGGGCCCGTCTTACGAGCAGTACTTT.

CDR3 DNA sequence: TGCGCCAGCAGCTTGATTGATTTCTCATCGGTGAGCGGGTCCGTTCCACAAGAGACCCAGTACTTC. Protein sequence: CASSLIDFSSVSGSVPQETQYF. This chain uses TRBV5-1 with TRBJ2-5, with D possibly being TRBD2 (6 bases). Germline V CDR1 and CDR2: SGHRS, YFSETQ. The CDR3 consists of 22 residues. V shed 1 base and J shed 2 bases, with 33 bases lying between them.

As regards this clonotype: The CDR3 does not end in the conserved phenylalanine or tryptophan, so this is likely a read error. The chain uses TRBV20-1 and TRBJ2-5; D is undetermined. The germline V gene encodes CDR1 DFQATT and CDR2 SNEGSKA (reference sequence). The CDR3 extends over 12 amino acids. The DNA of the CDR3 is TGCAGTGTTAGATTAGGGCAAGAGACCCAGTACTTA. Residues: CSVRLGQETQYL.

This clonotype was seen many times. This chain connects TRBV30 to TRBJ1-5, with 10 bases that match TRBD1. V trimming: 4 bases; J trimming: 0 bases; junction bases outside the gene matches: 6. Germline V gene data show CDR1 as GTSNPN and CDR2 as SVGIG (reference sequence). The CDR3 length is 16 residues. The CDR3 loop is CAWKGQGELSNQPQHF. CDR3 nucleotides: TGTGCCTGGAAAGGACAGGGGGAACTTAGCAATCAGCCCCAGCATTTT.

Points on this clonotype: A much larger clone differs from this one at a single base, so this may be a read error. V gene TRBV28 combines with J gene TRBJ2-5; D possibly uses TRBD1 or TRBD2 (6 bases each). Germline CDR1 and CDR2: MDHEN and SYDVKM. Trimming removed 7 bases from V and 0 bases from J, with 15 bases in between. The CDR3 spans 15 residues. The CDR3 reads CASNHGGGHQETQYF. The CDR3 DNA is TGTGCCAGCAACCATGGAGGGGGGCACCAAGAGACCCAGTACTTC.

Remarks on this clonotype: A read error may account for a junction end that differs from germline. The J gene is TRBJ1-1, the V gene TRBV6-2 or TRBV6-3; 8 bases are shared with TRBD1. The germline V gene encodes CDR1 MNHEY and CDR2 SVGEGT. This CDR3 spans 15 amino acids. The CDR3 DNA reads TGTGACAGCATTGGTGACAGGGGCGGGTACTCTGAAGCTTTCTTT. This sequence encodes CDSIGDRGGYSEAFF.

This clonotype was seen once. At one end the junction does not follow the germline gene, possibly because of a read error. The CDR3 sequence: CASSPLRDSYERYF. The CDR3 coding sequence is TGTGCCAGCAGCCCATTGCGGGACTCCTACGAGCGGTACTTC. V is TRBV6-6 and J is TRBJ2-7; TRBD2 might be the D (6 bases). The CDR3 has 14 amino acids. CDR1 and CDR2 from the germline V gene are MNHNY and SVGAGI (reference sequence).

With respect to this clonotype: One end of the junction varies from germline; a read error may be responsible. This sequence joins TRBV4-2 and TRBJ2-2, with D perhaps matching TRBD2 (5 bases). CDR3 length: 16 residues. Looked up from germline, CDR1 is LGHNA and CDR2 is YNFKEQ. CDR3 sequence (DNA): TGTGCCAGCAGCCAAAAAAGCTGGGGAAACACCGGGGAGTTGTTTTTT. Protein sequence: CASSQKSWGNTGELFF.

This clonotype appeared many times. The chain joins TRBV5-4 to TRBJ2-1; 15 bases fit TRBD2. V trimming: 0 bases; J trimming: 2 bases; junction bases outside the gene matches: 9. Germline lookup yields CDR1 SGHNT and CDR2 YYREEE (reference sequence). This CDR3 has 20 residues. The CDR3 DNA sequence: TGTGCCAGCAGCTTGGTAGGGGGGACTAGCGGGAGGAGGACCTACAATGAGCAGTTCTTC. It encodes CASSLVGGTSGRRTYNEQFF. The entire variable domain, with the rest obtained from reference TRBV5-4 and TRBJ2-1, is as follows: ETGVTQSPTHLIKTRGQQVTLRCSSQSGHNTVSWYQQALGQGPQFIFQYYREEENGRGNFPPRFSGLQFPNYSSELNVNALELDDSALYLCASSLVGGTSGRRTYNEQFFGPGTRLTVL.

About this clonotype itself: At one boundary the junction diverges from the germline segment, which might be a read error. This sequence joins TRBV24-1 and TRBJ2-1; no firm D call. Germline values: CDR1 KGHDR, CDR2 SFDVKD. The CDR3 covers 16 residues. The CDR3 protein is CATSKASSRSYSEHSF. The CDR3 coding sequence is TGTGCCACCAGTAAGGCCAGCAGCAGATCCTACAGTGAGCATTCCTTC.

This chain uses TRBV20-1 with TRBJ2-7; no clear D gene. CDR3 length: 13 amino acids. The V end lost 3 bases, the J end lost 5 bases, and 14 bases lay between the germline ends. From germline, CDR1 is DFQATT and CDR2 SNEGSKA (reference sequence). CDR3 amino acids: CSARDSKGHEQYF. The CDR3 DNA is TGCAGTGCTAGGGATAGCAAGGGCCACGAGCAGTACTTC.

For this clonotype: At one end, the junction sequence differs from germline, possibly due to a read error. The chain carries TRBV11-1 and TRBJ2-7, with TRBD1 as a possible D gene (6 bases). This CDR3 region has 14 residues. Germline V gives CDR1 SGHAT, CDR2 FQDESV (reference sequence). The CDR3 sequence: CTSSHRDISYEQYF. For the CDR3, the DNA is TGTACCAGCAGCCACAGGGACATCTCCTACGAGCAGTACTTC.

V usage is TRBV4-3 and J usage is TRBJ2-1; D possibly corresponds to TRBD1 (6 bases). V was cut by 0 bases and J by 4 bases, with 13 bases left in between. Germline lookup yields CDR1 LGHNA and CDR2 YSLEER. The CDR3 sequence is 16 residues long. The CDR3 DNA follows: TGCGCCAGCAGCCAAGATTATAGGCAGGGGTACAATGAGCAGTTCTTC. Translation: CASSQDYRQGYNEQFF.

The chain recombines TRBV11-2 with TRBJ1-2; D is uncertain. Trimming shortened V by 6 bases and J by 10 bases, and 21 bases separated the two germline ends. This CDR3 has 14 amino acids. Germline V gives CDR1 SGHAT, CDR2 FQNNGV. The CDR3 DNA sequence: TGTGCCAGCAGGTTAACACTTACTAACTTTGACTACACCTTC. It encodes CASRLTLTNFDYTF.

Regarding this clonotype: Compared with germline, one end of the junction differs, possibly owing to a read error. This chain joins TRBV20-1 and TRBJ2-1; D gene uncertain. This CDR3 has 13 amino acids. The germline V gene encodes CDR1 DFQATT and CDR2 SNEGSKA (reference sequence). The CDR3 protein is CSVSADPKTEQLF. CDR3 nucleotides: TGCAGTGTTAGTGCCGACCCGAAAACAGAGCAGCTCTTC.

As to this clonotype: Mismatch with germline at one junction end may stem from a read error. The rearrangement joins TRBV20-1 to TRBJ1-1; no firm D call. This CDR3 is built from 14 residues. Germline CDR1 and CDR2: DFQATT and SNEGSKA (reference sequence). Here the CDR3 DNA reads TGCACTGCTAAAGTAGGAGGGCGTAACACTGAAGTTTTCTTT. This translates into CTAKVGGRNTEVFF.

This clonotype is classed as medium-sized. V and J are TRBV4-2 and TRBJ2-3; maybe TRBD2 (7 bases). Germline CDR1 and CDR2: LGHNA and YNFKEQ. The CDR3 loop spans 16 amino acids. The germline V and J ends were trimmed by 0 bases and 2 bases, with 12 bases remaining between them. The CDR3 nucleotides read TGTGCCAGCAGCCAAGATTGGGCGGGGGCCACAGATACGCAGTATTTT. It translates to CASSQDWAGATDTQYF.

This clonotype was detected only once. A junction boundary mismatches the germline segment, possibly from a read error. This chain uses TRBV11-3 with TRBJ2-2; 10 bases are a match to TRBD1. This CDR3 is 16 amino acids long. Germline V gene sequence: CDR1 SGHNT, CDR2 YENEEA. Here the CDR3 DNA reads TGTGCCAACAGCATCGGGACAGGGGTATTAGCCGGGGAGCTGTTTTTT. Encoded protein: CANSIGTGVLAGELFF. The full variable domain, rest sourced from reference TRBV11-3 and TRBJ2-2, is EAGVVQSPRYKIIEKKQPVAFWCNPISGHNTLYWYLQNLGQGPELLIRYENEEAVDDSQLPKDRFSAERLKGVDSTLKIQPAELGDSAVYLCANSIGTGVLAGELFFGEGSRLTVL.